This passage covers 27 T cell receptor beta chains from one sample sequenced in a study of response to subunit inactivated influenza vaccine. TCRdb reprocessed the RT-PCR reads via MiXCR and lists one record per CDR3 protein. Of around 480,000 distinct CDR3 sequences in the sample, approximately 15% were seen once. This specimen consisted of CD4+ T cells sorted from PBMCs, obtained less than 25 months after vaccination. The origin of the receptors is a man aged 50-75 years who received an inactivated influenza vaccine.

Only a few counts were recorded for this clonotype. J is TRBJ1-1 and V is TRBV20-1; tentatively, D is TRBD1 (6 bases). Trimming shortened V by 5 bases and J by 4 bases, and 14 bases separated the two germline ends. This CDR3 has 13 amino acids. Germline CDR1 DFQATT, CDR2 SNEGSKA (reference sequence). The CDR3 bases are TGCAGTGCTGGGGCGGGGGCGGGCACTGAAGCTTTCTTT. Translated, it gives CSAGAGAGTEAFF.

This clonotype was counted between two and nine times. The chain recombines TRBV19 with TRBJ2-3, with 11 bases matching TRBD1. Germline V lookup: CDR1 LNHDA, CDR2 SQIVND (reference sequence). This CDR3 spans 14 amino acids. J lost 3 bases, V lost 6 bases, and 2 bases had no gene match. The CDR3 region is CASRDRGRTDTQYF. The CDR3 DNA sequence: TGTGCCAGTAGGGACAGGGGGCGGACAGATACGCAGTATTTT.

The chain couples TRBV7-2 to TRBJ1-2, with 8 bases that match TRBD1. Germline loops: CDR1 SGHTA, CDR2 FQGNSA. With V trimmed by 5 bases and J by 4 bases, 9 bases remained unmatched. CDR3 size: 15 residues. CDR3 residues: CASSPYGTGGYGYTF. The CDR3 nucleotides are TGTGCCAGCAGCCCATATGGGACAGGAGGCTATGGCTACACCTTC.

This clonotype was seen more than once but under ten times. The gene calls are TRBV28 and TRBJ2-7, with 7 bases identical to TRBD1. V dropped 3 bases and J dropped 2; count of bases not matched to a gene: 4. The germline gives CDR1 MDHEN, CDR2 SYDVKM. The CDR3 contains 14 residues. In DNA, the CDR3 is TGTGCCAGCAGTTTCAGGGGGAGAACCTACGAGCAGTACTTC. Its translation is CASSFRGRTYEQYF.

This clonotype has ten or more counts. V gene TRBV19 combines with J gene TRBJ1-5; 7 bases are shared with TRBD1. The CDR3 covers 15 residues. Per germline, CDR1 LNHDA and CDR2 SQIVND (reference sequence). V lost 5 bases to trimming and J lost 1 base; unmatched junction nucleotides: 5. This CDR3 reads CASSEQGRSNQPQHF. CDR3 coding DNA: TGTGCCAGTAGTGAACAGGGGCGGAGCAATCAGCCCCAGCATTTT. Full variable domain (outside the CDR3, taken from reference TRBV19 and TRBJ1-5): DGGITQSPKYLFRKEGQNVTLSCEQNLNHDAMYWYRQDPGQGLRLIYYSQIVNDFQKGDIAEGYSVSREKKESFPLTVTSAQKNPTAFYLCASSEQGRSNQPQHFGDGTRLSIL.

Many counts were recorded for this clonotype. The CDR3 DNA reads TGTGCCAGCAGCTTATCAGGGGGAAGGTCCTACAATGAGCAGTTCTTC. It translates to CASSLSGGRSYNEQFF. The rearrangement links TRBV7-9 to TRBJ2-1; the match to TRBD1 covers 7 bases. V was pared by 2 bases and J by 1 base, with 5 bases of the junction left unmatched. The CDR3 length is 16 residues. CDR1 is SEHNR, CDR2 FQNEAQ, per germline (reference sequence).

The DNA for the CDR3 is TGTGCCAGCAGCCCCGCGGAGGCCCAAGAGACCCAGTACTTC. Protein product: CASSPAEAQETQYF. This rearrangement joins TRBV6-1 to TRBJ2-5; a possible D gene is TRBD2 (5 bases). Germline V CDR1 and CDR2: MNHNS, SASEGT. The CDR3 length is 14 residues. The V and J ends lost 6 bases and 1 base respectively, with 12 bases between them.

This clonotype was found a few times. The chain links TRBV20-1 to TRBJ1-2; D remains ambiguous. Germline-derived CDR1 and CDR2 are DFQATT and SNEGSKA (reference sequence). Between the trimmed V and J ends, which lost 6 bases and 8 bases, there was a span of 10 bases. CDR3 size: 10 residues. The CDR3 loop reads CSARTRGYTF. DNA for the CDR3: TGCAGTGCCCGAACCAGAGGCTACACCTTC.

This clonotype has a handful of counts. This chain links TRBV15 with TRBJ2-2; D is unclear. Germline V gives CDR1 LNHNV, CDR2 YYDKDF (reference sequence). The CDR3 contains 15 residues. Trimming left V 0 bases short and J 5 bases short, with 10 bases between. The CDR3 nucleotides read TGTGCCACCAGCAGAGATACGGGTTCTACCGGGGAGCTGTTTTTT. Translation gives CATSRDTGSTGELFF.

There are a few counts of this clonotype. This rearrangement joins TRBV10-3 to TRBJ1-5, with D possibly being TRBD1 (5 bases). In germline, CDR1 is ENHRY, CDR2 SYGVKD. V was pared by 5 bases and J by 7 bases, with 15 bases between. This CDR3 has 14 amino acids. The CDR3 spells CAISMDRTGQPQHF. Written as DNA, the CDR3 is TGTGCCATCAGTATGGATCGAACAGGCCAGCCCCAGCATTTT.

This clonotype was detected only a few times. This rearrangement joins TRBV29-1 to TRBJ2-1; either TRBD1 or TRBD2 may fit D (5 bases each). Germline CDR1 SQVTM, CDR2 ANQGSEA. Between the trimmed V and J ends, which lost 7 bases and 6 bases, there was a span of 16 bases. The length of the CDR3 is 13 residues. CDR3 residues: CSGIGTGGNEQFF. DNA of the CDR3: TGCAGCGGGATAGGGACGGGCGGCAATGAGCAGTTCTTC.

This clonotype has only a few counts. V gene TRBV12-3 or TRBV12-4 combines with J gene TRBJ1-1; perhaps TRBD1 as D (5 bases). The CDR3 is 12 amino acids. The V and J ends lost 2 bases and 6 bases respectively, with 7 bases between them. The CDR3 DNA reads TGTGCCAGCAGTTTAACGGGGGCTGAAGCTTTCTTT. Its translation: CASSLTGAEAFF.

This clonotype was seen a few times. V is TRBV5-1 and J is TRBJ2-7, with D perhaps matching TRBD1 (6 bases). Per germline, CDR1 SGHRS and CDR2 YFSETQ. Trimming cost V 2 bases and J 0 bases, with 12 bases left between them. This CDR3 is 15 amino acids long. CDR3 sequence reads: CASSLQGQSSYEQYF. The CDR3, as DNA: TGCGCCAGCAGCTTACAGGGCCAAAGCTCCTACGAGCAGTACTTC.

This clonotype was detected only a few times. V gene TRBV15 combines with J gene TRBJ1-2; TRBD1 matches 7 bases. The CDR3 length is 14 residues. With 0 bases clipped from V and 7 bases from J, the junction kept 5 bases outside the gene matches. Per the germline V gene, CDR1 is LNHNV and CDR2 is YYDKDF (reference sequence). Here the CDR3 DNA reads TGTGCCACCAGCAGAGATATAGGGGGCACTGGCTACACCTTC. Translated: CATSRDIGGTGYTF.

The rearrangement links TRBV3-1 to TRBJ2-7; D unclear. Germline CDR1 and CDR2: LGHDT and YNNKEL (reference sequence). V was trimmed by 1 base and J by 5 bases, leaving 9 bases between them. This CDR3 contains 13 residues. CDR3 protein: CASSQVSGHEQYF. The CDR3 coding sequence is TGTGCCAGCAGCCAAGTTTCGGGCCACGAGCAGTACTTC.

This clonotype came up many times. The chain recombines TRBV6-6 with TRBJ1-6; no clear D gene. This CDR3 spans 12 amino acids. The V end lost 6 bases, the J end lost 5 bases, and 5 bases lay between the germline ends. The germline V gene has CDR1 MNHNY and CDR2 SVGAGI (reference sequence). CDR3 in DNA: TGTGCCAGCAGCGAGAATAATTCACCCCTCCACTTT. Protein sequence: CASSENNSPLHF.

In DNA, the CDR3 is TGTGCCAGCGCCCCAGGGGTCCGCGACTACGAGCAGTACTTC. This encodes CASAPGVRDYEQYF. The V gene is TRBV5-6, the J gene TRBJ2-7; D possibly corresponds to TRBD1 (6 bases). The germline V gene encodes CDR1 SGHDT and CDR2 YYEEEE. Trimming left V 7 bases short and J 3 bases short, with 17 bases between. The CDR3 sequence is 14 residues long.

This clonotype was detected many times. The CDR3 loop is CASSLAPDVTSQFF. For the CDR3, the DNA is TGCGCCAGCAGCTTGGCCCCGGATGTGACTTCCCAGTTCTTC. The chain joins TRBV5-1 to TRBJ2-1; no clear D. The CDR3 has 14 residues. Germline assignment: CDR1 SGHRS and CDR2 YFSETQ. The V end lost 0 bases, the J end lost 13 bases, and 17 bases lay between the germline ends.

This clonotype was seen a handful of times. V and J are TRBV4-2 and TRBJ1-5; D possibly corresponds to TRBD1 (6 bases). In germline, CDR1 is LGHNA, CDR2 YNFKEQ. The CDR3 consists of 17 residues. Trimming stripped 0 bases from V and 2 bases from J, with 14 bases between. CDR3 bases: TGTGCCAGCAGCCAAGATGGCGGGGGGCGAGGCAATCAGCCCCAGCATTTT. Translating it yields CASSQDGGGRGNQPQHF.

The V call is TRBV5-1, the J call TRBJ2-7; 9 nucleotides agree with TRBD1. The CDR3 loop spans 12 amino acids. V dropped 4 bases and J dropped 6; count of bases not matched to a gene: 2. From germline, CDR1 is SGHRS and CDR2 YFSETQ. The CDR3 region has the DNA TGCGCCAGCAGCGTGGACAGGGGCGAGCAGTACTTC. Translating gives CASSVDRGEQYF.

The chain recombines TRBV7-9 with TRBJ2-1, with TRBD2 as a possible D gene (6 bases). This CDR3 has 13 amino acids. The V end was cut by 4 bases, the J end by 8 bases, with 12 bases between. CDR1 and CDR2 (germline): SEHNR, FQNEAQ (reference sequence). The CDR3 loop reads CASSSSALDEQFF. The CDR3 DNA is TGTGCCAGCAGCTCTAGCGCGTTGGATGAGCAGTTCTTC.

The CDR3 sequence: CSAHLRGEVTGELFF. The CDR3 bases are TGCAGTGCTCACCTCAGGGGCGAAGTGACCGGGGAGCTGTTTTTT. This chain links TRBV20-1 with TRBJ2-2; D is perhaps TRBD1 (6 bases). Trimming removed 5 bases at V and 5 bases at J, with 18 bases between. Germline V gene lookup returns CDR1 DFQATT and CDR2 SNEGSKA (reference sequence). The CDR3 spans 15 residues.

The chain links TRBV4-2 to TRBJ1-1; 9 bases fit TRBD1. The CDR3 loop spans 16 amino acids. From germline, CDR1 is LGHNA and CDR2 YNFKEQ. V dropped 3 bases and J dropped 0; count of bases not matched to a gene: 5. The chain's CDR3 is CASSQGTGWMNTEAFF. CDR3 DNA: TGTGCCAGCAGCCAGGGGACAGGGTGGATGAACACTGAAGCTTTCTTT.

This clonotype was seen many times. V and J are TRBV6-6 and TRBJ2-7; 7 bases match TRBD2. CDR1 and CDR2 from the germline V gene are MNHNY and SVGAGI (reference sequence). This CDR3 contains 12 residues. V shed 8 bases and J 6 bases; nucleotides not matched to a gene: 7. CDR3 in amino acids: CASEGGPGEQYF. CDR3 nucleotide sequence: TGTGCCAGCGAGGGAGGGCCGGGCGAGCAGTACTTC.

This clonotype was counted between two and nine times. The chain is built from TRBV2 and TRBJ2-5; 8 bases align to TRBD2. V was clipped by 9 bases and J by 7 bases; unmatched bases: 4. CDR1 and CDR2 from the germline V gene are SNHLY and FYNNEI. The CDR3 spans 11 residues. The CDR3 bases are TGTGCCAGTGAAGCGGGGGCGACCCAGTACTTC. Its protein is CASEAGATQYF.

The V call is TRBV6-2 or TRBV6-3, the J call TRBJ2-2, with TRBD2 as a possible D gene (5 bases). The V and J ends lost 2 bases and 6 bases respectively, with 13 bases between them. The CDR3 is 15 residues long. Germline V gene lookup returns CDR1 MNHEY and CDR2 SVGEGT. The CDR3 loop reads CASSYRADSPGELFF. As DNA, the CDR3 is TGTGCCAGCAGTTACCGAGCGGACTCACCCGGGGAGCTGTTTTTT.

The genes are TRBV5-1 and TRBJ1-4; 9 nucleotides agree with TRBD1. Per germline, CDR1 SGHRS and CDR2 YFSETQ. The CDR3 consists of 15 residues. The junction had 8 bases not matched to a gene; V was cut back by 4 bases and J by 7 bases. CDR3 sequence: CASSLGQGKSEKLFF. The CDR3 region has the DNA TGCGCCAGCAGCCTAGGACAGGGGAAGAGTGAAAAACTGTTTTTT.